The entry that follows covers one TCR beta chain sequence. No antigen is known for it. The immunoSEQ assay was version 4, run in survey mode. Sequenced by immunoSEQ multiplex PCR; TCRdb stores in-frame clones only, minus some. This table holds approximately 35,000 clones, approximately 78% found once. The sample originates from a study of persistence of HIV-infected CD4 T cells. Overlapping HIV-1 Gag 15-mer peptides at roughly 1 ug per peptide per mL were used. CD40L-negative CD69-negative CD45RO-high memory CD4+ T cells were sorted as populations depleted of antigen-responding cells. The TCR originated in an adult with HIV. The donor label of this sample is uncertain. The sample consisted of cultured CD4+ T cells from PBMCs, taken from a patient who received antiretroviral therapy.

CDR3 coding DNA: TGTGCCACGTCTATCGGGACAGCGGGCGCCAATGAGCAGTTCTTC. It codes for CATSIGTAGANEQFF. The V and J genes are TRBV24-1 and TRBJ2-1; maybe TRBD1 (7 bases). Trimming left V 10 bases short and J 6 bases short, with 21 bases between. The CDR3 has 15 amino acids. CDR1 KGHDR and CDR2 SFDVKD come from the germline V gene.